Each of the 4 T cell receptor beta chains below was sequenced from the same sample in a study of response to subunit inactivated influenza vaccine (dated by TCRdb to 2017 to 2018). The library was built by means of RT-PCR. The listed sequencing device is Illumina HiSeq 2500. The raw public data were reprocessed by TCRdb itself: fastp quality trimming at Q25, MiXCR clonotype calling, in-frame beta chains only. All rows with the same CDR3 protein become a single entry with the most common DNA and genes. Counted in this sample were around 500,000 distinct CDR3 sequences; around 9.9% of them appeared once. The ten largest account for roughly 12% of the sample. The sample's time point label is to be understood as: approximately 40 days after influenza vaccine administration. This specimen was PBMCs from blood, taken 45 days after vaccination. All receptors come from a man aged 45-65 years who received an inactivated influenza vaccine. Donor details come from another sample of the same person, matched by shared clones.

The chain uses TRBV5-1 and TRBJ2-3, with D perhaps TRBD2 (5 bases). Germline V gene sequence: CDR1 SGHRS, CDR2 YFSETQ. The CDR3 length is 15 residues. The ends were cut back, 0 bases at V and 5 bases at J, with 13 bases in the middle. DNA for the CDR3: TGCGCCAGCAGCTTGGTTCCAGGACTCATAGATACGCAGTATTTT. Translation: CASSLVPGLIDTQYF.

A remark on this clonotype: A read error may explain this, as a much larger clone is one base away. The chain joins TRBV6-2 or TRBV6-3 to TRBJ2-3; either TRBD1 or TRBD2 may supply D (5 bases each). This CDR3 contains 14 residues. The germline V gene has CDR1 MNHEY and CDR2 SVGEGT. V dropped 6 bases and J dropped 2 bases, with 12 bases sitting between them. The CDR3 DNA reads TGTGCCAGCAGAATAGAGGGGTACACAGATACGCAGTATTTT. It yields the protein CASRIEGYTDTQYF.

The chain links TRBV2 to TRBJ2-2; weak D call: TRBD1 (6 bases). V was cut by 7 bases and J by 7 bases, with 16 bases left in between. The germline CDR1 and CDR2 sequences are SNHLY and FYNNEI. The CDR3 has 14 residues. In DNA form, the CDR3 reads TGTGCCAGCACCCTTAAGACAGGCTTCGGGGAGCTGTTTTTT. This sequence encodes CASTLKTGFGELFF.

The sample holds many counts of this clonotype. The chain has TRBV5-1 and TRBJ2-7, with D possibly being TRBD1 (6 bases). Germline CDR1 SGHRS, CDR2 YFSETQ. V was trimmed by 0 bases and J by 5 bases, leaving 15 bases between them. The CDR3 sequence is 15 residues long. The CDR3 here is CASSLVTQGGNEQYF. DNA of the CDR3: TGCGCCAGCAGCTTGGTTACACAGGGCGGCAACGAGCAGTACTTC.